The 25 T cell receptor beta chains given below trace back to one sample, sequenced in a study of T cell changes during pregnancy in multiple sclerosis. Profiled with immunoSEQ multiplex PCR; TCRdb holds only in-frame clones, not every one. Of more than 90,000 clones in the sample, 92% were seen once. Material: peripheral blood, obtained in the first trimester of pregnancy. The receptors stem from a female donor with multiple sclerosis, enrolled in a pregnancy study.

The chain joins TRBV5-1 to TRBJ2-1, with a possible D match to TRBD1 (6 bases). The CDR3 totals 14 residues. V gave up 0 bases and J gave up 6 bases, with 10 bases separating them. Germline V gene sequence: CDR1 SGHRS, CDR2 YFSETQ. CDR3 sequence reads: CASSLDTGPNEQFF. DNA for the CDR3: TGCGCCAGCAGCTTGGATACAGGGCCCAATGAGCAGTTCTTC.

The chain links TRBV6-4 to TRBJ1-1, with D uncertain. The CDR3 sequence is 13 residues long. Per the germline V gene, CDR1 is MRHNA and CDR2 is SNTAGT. Trimming pared 6 bases from V and 2 bases from J, leaving 10 bases between. CDR3 nucleotides: TGTGCCAGCAGGAGGGATTTTAACACTGAAGCTTTCTTT. Translation: CASRRDFNTEAFF.

This chain links TRBV9 with TRBJ2-7; weak D call: TRBD2 (7 bases). The V gene's germline CDR1 is SGDLS and CDR2 YYNGEE. V lost 0 bases to trimming and J lost 6 bases, with 10 bases between them. The CDR3 length is 13 residues. This chain's CDR3 is CASSVEGGGEQYF. The CDR3 region has the DNA TGTGCCAGCAGCGTAGAGGGAGGGGGCGAGCAGTACTTC. Looking up the rest from reference TRBV9 and TRBJ2-7 gives the full variable domain: DSGVTQTPKHLITATGQRVTLRCSPRSGDLSVYWYQQSLDQGLQFLIQYYNGEERAKGNILERFSAQQFPDLHSELNLSSLELGDSALYFCASSVEGGGEQYFGPGTRLTVT.

V usage is TRBV7-9 and J usage is TRBJ2-1; D possibly corresponds to TRBD2 (5 bases). Germline CDR1 and CDR2: SEHNR and FQNEAQ (reference sequence). The CDR3 is 15 amino acids. The V end was cut by 3 bases, the J end by 4 bases, with 13 bases between. The CDR3 region has the DNA TGTGCCAGCAGCTTTGGACTTCTATCTTACAATGAGCAGTTCTTC. Translation: CASSFGLLSYNEQFF.

The rearrangement uses TRBV6-1 and TRBJ2-3; 10 nucleotides line up with TRBD2. This CDR3 is built from 17 residues. The ends lost 0 bases at V and 2 bases at J; junction bases unmatched: 5. In germline, CDR1 is MNHNS, CDR2 SASEGT. CDR3 in DNA: TGTGCCAGCAGTGAAGCCGCAGCGGGAGGGGTCACAGATACGCAGTATTTT. This encodes CASSEAAAGGVTDTQYF.

The V gene is TRBV10-1, the J gene TRBJ2-7; 11 bases are shared with TRBD2. The germline V gene has CDR1 WNHNN and CDR2 SYGVQD (reference sequence). The CDR3 totals 15 residues. V lost 9 bases and J lost 3; bases outside the gene matches: 10. The CDR3 DNA sequence: TGCGCCAGGACTATATTAGCGGGAGGGATCTACGAGCAGTACTTC. Amino acid sequence: CARTILAGGIYEQYF.

This rearrangement joins TRBV27 to TRBJ1-1; D is undetermined. With 0 bases removed from V and 4 bases from J, the gap between germline ends came to 9 bases. The CDR3 sequence is 14 residues long. Germline V gives CDR1 MNHEY, CDR2 SMNVEV (reference sequence). This CDR3 is CASSLSQRGTEAFF. In DNA form, the CDR3 reads TGTGCCAGCAGTTTATCTCAGAGAGGCACTGAAGCTTTCTTT.

This chain joins TRBV30 and TRBJ2-5; 8 bases match TRBD1. The length of the CDR3 is 13 residues. The junction had 4 bases not matched to a gene; V was cut back by 2 bases and J by 5 bases. Germline V CDR1 and CDR2: GTSNPN, SVGIG (reference sequence). The CDR3 here is CAWSTGGYETQYF. Written as DNA, the CDR3 is TGTGCCTGGAGTACAGGGGGATACGAGACCCAGTACTTC.

This chain joins TRBV6-5 and TRBJ2-7; TRBD2 matches at 8 bases. The CDR3 covers 14 residues. CDR1 and CDR2 (germline): MNHEY, SVGAGI. The V and J ends lost 8 bases and 5 bases, in that order; junction bases with no gene match: 11. CDR3 coding DNA: TGTGCCAGCGCGAAGAGCGGGAGTGCCAACGAGCAGTACTTC. Translated, it gives CASAKSGSANEQYF.

This chain connects TRBV6-1 to TRBJ1-2; 8 bases are shared with TRBD1. This CDR3 contains 16 residues. Germline V gives CDR1 MNHNS, CDR2 SASEGT. Trimming took 1 base from V and 3 from J; bases not matched to a gene: 7. The CDR3: CASSEGFTGGDYGYTF. The DNA of the CDR3 is TGTGCCAGCAGTGAAGGATTTACAGGGGGGGACTATGGCTACACCTTC.

Here the CDR3 DNA reads TGTGCCAGCAGCCTAGCGGGATCGGAGACCCAGTACTTC. As protein: CASSLAGSETQYF. The chain couples TRBV9 to TRBJ2-5, with 9 bases aligning to TRBD2. Looked up from germline, CDR1 is SGDLS and CDR2 is YYNGEE. Unmatched junction bases numbered 3, after V lost 4 bases and J lost 5 bases. The CDR3 is 13 amino acids.

The rearrangement uses TRBV5-1 and TRBJ1-1; the match to TRBD1 covers 12 bases. There are 14 residues in the CDR3. The junction had 9 bases not matched to a gene; V was cut back by 5 bases and J by 10 bases. Germline lookup yields CDR1 SGHRS and CDR2 YFSETQ. Written as DNA, the CDR3 is TGCGCCAGCAGTCCTCCGGGACAGGGGGCCACAGCTTTCTTT. Translation gives CASSPPGQGATAFF.

J is TRBJ1-2 and V is TRBV5-1; perhaps TRBD1 as D (6 bases). Trimming shortened V by 4 bases and J by 8 bases, and 15 bases separated the two germline ends. Germline V CDR1 and CDR2: SGHRS, YFSETQ. This CDR3 spans 13 amino acids. The CDR3 protein is CASSTNRVAGYTF. The DNA for the CDR3 is TGCGCCAGCAGCACAAACAGGGTTGCCGGCTACACCTTC.

This chain links TRBV15 with TRBJ2-5; perhaps TRBD1 as D (5 bases). The CDR3 contains 15 residues. The germline V gene has CDR1 LNHNV and CDR2 YYDKDF (reference sequence). The ends were cut back, 3 bases at V and 2 bases at J, with 13 bases in the middle. The CDR3 spells CATSSTTALQETQYF. The CDR3 DNA reads TGTGCCACCAGCAGTACGACAGCCCTACAAGAGACCCAGTACTTC.

J is TRBJ2-5 and V is TRBV7-9, with D maybe TRBD2 (6 bases). Looked up from germline, CDR1 is SEHNR and CDR2 is FQNEAQ (reference sequence). V lost 7 bases and J lost 1, with 16 bases in between. The length of the CDR3 is 15 residues. The CDR3 protein is CASTKGLGGQETQYF. The CDR3 coding sequence is TGTGCCAGCACTAAAGGCTTGGGGGGCCAAGAGACCCAGTACTTC.

The J gene is TRBJ1-1, the V gene TRBV6-4, with a tentative D call TRBD1 (5 bases). The germline V gene encodes CDR1 MRHNA and CDR2 SNTAGT. This CDR3 has 14 amino acids. Trimming removed 3 bases from V and 5 bases from J, with 13 bases in between. The CDR3 loop reads CASSEVHGGTEAFF. DNA for the CDR3: TGTGCCAGCAGTGAAGTTCACGGGGGGACTGAAGCTTTCTTT.

This clone was seen only a few times. V usage is TRBV19 and J usage is TRBJ1-5, with 8 nucleotides matching TRBD1. CDR3 length equals 14 residues. The V and J ends lost 3 bases and 9 bases, in that order; junction bases with no gene match: 7. From germline, CDR1 is LNHDA and CDR2 SQIVND (reference sequence). CDR3 region: CASSIGQGPAPQHF. The CDR3 region has the DNA TGTGCCAGTAGTATCGGACAGGGCCCGGCGCCCCAGCATTTT.

The chain couples TRBV7-9 to TRBJ2-2; possible D gene TRBD1, 6 bases. The CDR3 is made up of 17 amino acids. CDR1 SEHNR and CDR2 FQNEAQ come from the germline V gene (reference sequence). V was clipped by 4 bases and J by 5 bases, with 20 bases between them. In nucleotides, the CDR3 is TGTGCCAGCAGCTCCAGTCAGGCCAGGGGAGAAACCGGGGAGCTGTTTTTT. Protein product: CASSSSQARGETGELFF.

The chain couples TRBV6-6 to TRBJ2-3, with 7 bases fitting TRBD1. The germline CDR1 and CDR2 sequences are MNHNY and SVGAGI (reference sequence). The CDR3 extends over 15 amino acids. The V gene end was trimmed by 4 bases and the J gene end by 1 base; junction bases not matched to a gene: 5. As DNA, the CDR3 is TGTGCCAGCAGTTCCCAGGGGGTCCGCACAGATACGCAGTATTTT. Its translation is CASSSQGVRTDTQYF.

The gene calls are TRBV5-1 and TRBJ2-7; D remains unclear. This CDR3 region has 17 residues. Trimming cost V 4 bases and J 3 bases, with 23 bases left between them. Germline V gene lookup returns CDR1 SGHRS and CDR2 YFSETQ. CDR3 amino acids: CASSPGLGAVTHYEQYF. The CDR3 DNA follows: TGCGCCAGCAGCCCTGGTCTCGGTGCAGTGACTCACTACGAGCAGTACTTC.

The V call is TRBV9, the J call TRBJ2-5, with a possible D match to TRBD1 (6 bases). The germline gives CDR1 SGDLS, CDR2 YYNGEE. The germline V and J ends were trimmed by 2 bases and 4 bases, with 12 bases remaining between them. The CDR3 consists of 14 residues. The CDR3 nucleotides read TGTGCCAGCAGCGTTTCAGGGGTCCGAGAGACCCAGTACTTC. This translates into CASSVSGVRETQYF.

The chain couples TRBV15 to TRBJ1-1, with D uncertain. V was clipped by 11 bases and J by 4 bases, with 14 bases between them. CDR1 and CDR2 from the germline V gene are LNHNV and YYDKDF (reference sequence). CDR3 size: 12 residues. In DNA form, the CDR3 reads TGTGCCTCCGGTAGCCGGGGCACTGAAGCTTTCTTT. It yields the protein CASGSRGTEAFF.

This rearrangement joins TRBV7-8 to TRBJ2-7, with D possibly TRBD2 on 6 matching bases. CDR1 is SGHVS, CDR2 FQNEAQ, per germline. The ends were cut back, 5 bases at V and 3 bases at J, with 8 bases in the middle. CDR3 size: 12 residues. The CDR3 region is CASSHGSYEQYF. As DNA, the CDR3 is TGTGCCAGCAGCCACGGGAGCTACGAGCAGTACTTC. The variable domain in full, with the rest retrieved from reference TRBV7-8 and TRBJ2-7, is GAGVSQSPRYKVAKRGQDVALRCDPISGHVSLFWYQQALGQGPEFLTYFQNEAQLDKSGLPSDRFFAERPEGSVSTLKIQRTQQEDSAVYLCASSHGSYEQYFGPGTRLTVT.

The V gene is TRBV27, the J gene TRBJ1-5, with a weak D call TRBD1 (6 bases). With 8 bases removed from V and 7 bases from J, the gap between germline ends came to 18 bases. Germline CDR1 is MNHEY and CDR2 is SMNVEV (reference sequence). CDR3 length: 14 amino acids. CDR3 in amino acids: CASRIQGFGQPQHF. The CDR3 DNA is TGTGCCAGCCGTATACAGGGCTTTGGGCAGCCCCAGCATTTT.

V usage is TRBV6-5 and J usage is TRBJ1-2, with a weak D call TRBD1 (6 bases). The CDR3 runs 10 residues. Germline-derived CDR1 and CDR2 are MNHEY and SVGAGI. Trimming removed 7 bases at V and 8 bases at J, with 8 bases between. The CDR3 sequence: CASKGDGYTF. CDR3 DNA: TGTGCCAGCAAGGGGGACGGCTACACCTTC.